The clone carrying this T cell receptor (beta chain) was detected only once. Its matching antigen is unknown. The data were obtained in a study of T cell responses to AZD1222 COVID-19 vaccine. Overall study findings and caveats: Seropositive status at baseline applied to only a handful of AZD1222 recipients.

V gave up 4 bases and J gave up 2 bases, with 8 bases separating them. Per germline, CDR1 SGHTA and CDR2 FQGTGA. CDR3 length equals 13 residues. The table came from immunoSEQ multiplex PCR; TCRdb's copy has only in-frame clones and leaves some out. This sample has some 97,000 clones, with 80% to 90% found just once. The material was peripheral blood, obtained on day 0 of AZD1222 vaccination. The chain joins TRBV7-3 to TRBJ1-1, with unresolved D. This clonotype was sampled from an adult in good health. The CDR3 nucleotides are TGTGCCAGCAGCTCGAAACGTAACACTGAAGCTTTCTTT. Translated: CASSSKRNTEAFF.